The clone carrying this T cell receptor (beta chain) was detected many times. Its cognate antigen is unknown. The data were obtained in a study of T cells in Graves' hyperthyroidism and ophthalmopathy. Study results and limitations: Stable hyperthyroidism and ophthalmopathy were separated using 13 V-J signatures.

Amplified TCR beta CDR3 regions came from RNA transcripts. The HTBI set primed first-round TCR CDR3 RT-PCR. TCRdb used MiXCR to reprocess the multiplex PCR reads, holding one entry per CDR3 protein. Of approximately 400,000 distinct CDR3 sequences in the sample, around an eighth were seen once. Exclusion of patients followed from uncontrolled infection, other autoimmune disease, pregnancy or lactation. Trimming shortened V by 8 bases and J by 2 bases, and 12 bases separated the two germline ends. The CDR3 length is 13 residues. Germline CDR1 MNHNS, CDR2 SASEGT. Sample: blood. V usage is TRBV6-1 and J usage is TRBJ1-1, with no clear D. The receptor was derived from a young man with Graves' hyperthyroidism that later progressed to Graves' ophthalmopathy. This CDR3 is CASCKWRNTEAFF. The CDR3 bases are TGTGCCAGCTGTAAATGGAGAAACACTGAAGCTTTCTTT.